The present T cell receptor beta chain was sequenced within a study of blood T cell repertoires in COVID-19. The trim removed 5 bases at V and 3 bases at J, leaving 5 bases unmatched. CDR3 length equals 15 residues. CDR1 and CDR2 from the germline V gene are KGHSH and LQKENI. As handled by the study authors: Amplification of reference gene primers was used by the study to estimate nucleated cell counts. TCRdb keeps only in-frame clones here, not all; method: immunoSEQ multiplex PCR. V, J and clone size are taken as reported in that table, and D and trimming were inferred from the DNA itself. Here the sample spans under 450,000 clones, about 80% being singletons.

The sequenced sample consisted of peripheral blood. J is TRBJ1-2 and V is TRBV18, with 11 bases aligning to TRBD1. This TCR came from a human donor with acute or convalescent COVID-19. The donor label of this sample is uncertain. CDR3 bases: TGTGCCAGCTCAACCCCGGGACAGGGGGACTATGGCTACACCTTC. It is translated as CASSTPGQGDYGYTF.